This TCR beta chain was retrieved from a study of blood T cell repertoires in COVID-19. Across the whole study: Acute-phase and convalescent COVID-19 samples originated in the United States, Italy and Spain.

Profiled with immunoSEQ multiplex PCR; TCRdb holds only in-frame clones, not every one. The sample includes about 170,000 clones, roughly 85% of them seen just once. Deletions cut 0 bases from V and 6 bases from J, with 14 bases between. The CDR3 is 14 residues long. Germline V CDR1 and CDR2: GTSNPN, SVGIG (reference sequence). The sample was PBMCs or T cells enriched from blood (not recorded which). The chain combines TRBV30 with TRBJ1-2, with D maybe TRBD1 (5 bases). This sequence originates from a woman in her 70s in a cohort exposed to, infected with or recovered from COVID-19 (not recorded which). The CDR3 region has the DNA TGTGCCTGGAGTGTACAATCAGGGACTGATGGCTACACCTTC. Translated: CAWSVQSGTDGYTF. Based on the CDR3 plus reference TRBV30 and TRBJ1-2, the full variable domain is SQTIHQWPATLVQPVGSPLSLECTVEGTSNPNLYWYRQAAGRGLQLLFYSVGIGQISSEVPQNLSASRPQDRQFILSSKKLLLSDSGFYLCAWSVQSGTDGYTFGSGTRLTVV.